The 22 T cell receptor beta chains listed next were all sequenced from one sample in a study of cytomegalovirus exposure and HLA in healthy donors. Amplification used 60 Vbeta primers and 13 Jbeta primers. The protocol was immunoSEQ multiplex PCR, while the TCRdb copy is restricted to in-frame clones and leaves out a portion. The sample carries some 20,000 clones, more than 60% recorded once. The source material was PBMCs. These TCRs come from a young man in good health and CMV-seronegative.

DNA for the CDR3: TGTGCCTGGGGACAGCTGAACACTGAAGCTTTCTTT. This translates into CAWGQLNTEAFF. The rearrangement uses TRBV30 and TRBJ1-1, with a tentative D call TRBD1 (6 bases). Trimming left V 5 bases short and J 0 bases short, with 7 bases between. Germline V CDR1 and CDR2: GTSNPN, SVGIG (reference sequence). The CDR3 has 12 residues.

This clone was observed a handful of times. This CDR3 reads CAWSRGITAKNIQYF. The CDR3 DNA reads TGTGCCTGGAGTCGGGGAATTACGGCCAAAAACATTCAGTACTTC. The chain recombines TRBV30 with TRBJ2-4, with D perhaps TRBD2 (5 bases). CDR3 length equals 15 residues. V was pared by 2 bases and J by 1 base, with 12 bases between. The germline V gene encodes CDR1 GTSNPN and CDR2 SVGIG (reference sequence).

V gene TRBV29-1 combines with J gene TRBJ1-2, with D maybe TRBD1 (6 bases). The CDR3 spans 11 residues. Germline loops: CDR1 SQVTM, CDR2 ANQGSEA. With 7 bases removed from V and 7 bases from J, the gap between germline ends came to 13 bases. The CDR3 loop reads CSATDSFGYTF. The CDR3, as DNA: TGCAGCGCTACGGACAGTTTTGGCTACACCTTC.

The chain carries TRBV5-1 and TRBJ2-3; a possible D gene is TRBD1 (6 bases). The germline V gene has CDR1 SGHRS and CDR2 YFSETQ. The CDR3 has 14 residues. The V gene lost 4 bases and the J gene lost 2 bases, with 11 bases spanning the gap. The CDR3 bases are TGCGCCAGCAGCAGGACAGATTTCACAGATACGCAGTATTTT. This gives the protein CASSRTDFTDTQYF.

The V and J genes are TRBV6-5 and TRBJ2-6; D is undetermined. From germline, CDR1 is MNHEY and CDR2 SVGAGI. This CDR3 spans 15 amino acids. The V and J ends lost 3 bases and 7 bases respectively, with 13 bases between them. DNA of the CDR3: TGTGCCAGCAGTTATTCTGAGGATAGCGCCAACGTCCTGACTTTC. It yields the protein CASSYSEDSANVLTF.

This clone was recorded once. The gene calls are TRBV19 and TRBJ1-5; 8 positions match TRBD1. V lost 5 bases to trimming and J lost 5 bases; unmatched junction nucleotides: 8. The CDR3 has 15 amino acids. Germline CDR1 and CDR2: LNHDA and SQIVND (reference sequence). CDR3 nucleotide sequence: TGTGCCAGTAGTGCATACTACAGGGGGGATCAGCCCCAGCATTTT. Translation: CASSAYYRGDQPQHF.

This chain joins TRBV29-1 and TRBJ1-1; the match to TRBD1 covers 8 bases. CDR3 length: 12 residues. J lost 1 base, V lost 7 bases, and 2 bases had no gene match. Germline-derived CDR1 and CDR2 are SQVTM and ANQGSEA. The CDR3 sequence: CSADRGNTEAFF. The CDR3 DNA is TGCAGCGCTGACAGGGGGAACACTGAAGCTTTCTTT.

The rearrangement uses TRBV30 and TRBJ2-1; 9 positions match TRBD2. From germline, CDR1 is GTSNPN and CDR2 SVGIG (reference sequence). Trimming cost V 0 bases and J 7 bases; bases outside gene matches: 7. The CDR3 is 15 amino acids. This CDR3 is CAWSVRAGGLNEQFF. As DNA, the CDR3 is TGTGCCTGGAGTGTACGGGCGGGGGGGCTTAATGAGCAGTTCTTC.

The chain combines TRBV29-1 with TRBJ1-1; D possibly corresponds to TRBD1 (5 bases). The CDR3 sequence is 13 residues long. Trimming took off 4 bases at V and 1 base at J, with 10 bases between the two ends. The V gene's germline CDR1 is SQVTM and CDR2 ANQGSEA. The CDR3 region is CSVGGRANTEAFF. The CDR3 region has the DNA TGCAGCGTTGGGGGCAGGGCGAACACTGAAGCTTTCTTT. Drawing the rest from reference TRBV29-1 and TRBJ1-1, the complete variable domain is SAVISQKPSRDICQRGTSLTIQCQVDSQVTMMFWYRQQPGQSLTLIATANQGSEATYESGFVIDKFPISRPNLTFSTLTVSNMSPEDSSIYLCSVGGRANTEAFFGQGTRLTVV.

This clone was seen a handful of times. The sample holds other DNA sequences that translate to the same CDR3. This rearrangement joins TRBV13 to TRBJ2-2, with D hard to call. There are 13 residues in the CDR3. Deletions cut 2 bases from V and 3 bases from J, with 4 bases between. Looked up from germline, CDR1 is PRHDT and CDR2 is FYEKMQ (reference sequence). CDR3 sequence: CASSLLYTGELFF. As DNA, the CDR3 is TGTGCCAGCAGCTTACTCTACACCGGGGAGCTGTTTTTT.

This clone has only one observation. This chain links TRBV5-6 with TRBJ1-2, with TRBD1 matching over 9 bases. The J segment lost 8 bases and the V segment lost 1 base, leaving 3 bases of the junction unmatched. This CDR3 spans 13 amino acids. Germline-derived CDR1 and CDR2 are SGHDT and YYEEEE. The CDR3 DNA sequence: TGTGCCAGCAGCTTGACAGGGGGCAAGGGCTACACCTTC. Translation: CASSLTGGKGYTF.

V and J are TRBV7-2 and TRBJ2-5; D possibly corresponds to TRBD2 (6 bases). CDR1 is SGHTA and CDR2 is FQGNSA in the germline V gene. The CDR3 covers 16 residues. V lost 2 bases, J lost 1 base, and 14 bases lay in between. The CDR3 DNA sequence: TGTGCCAGCAGCTTATCAACTAGCAGATCCCAAGAGACCCAGTACTTC. Encoded protein: CASSLSTSRSQETQYF.

This chain links TRBV6-5 with TRBJ1-6; the D gene is possibly TRBD1 (5 bases). The CDR3 has 13 residues. CDR1 and CDR2 from the germline V gene are MNHEY and SVGAGI. V lost 6 bases and J lost 9, with 12 bases in between. The CDR3 spells CASRGRAISPLHF. The CDR3 nucleotides read TGTGCCAGCAGGGGCAGGGCAATTTCACCCCTCCACTTT.

The V and J genes are TRBV30 and TRBJ1-3; tentative D call: TRBD1 (5 bases). V was clipped by 3 bases and J by 0 bases, with 9 bases between them. Germline CDR1 reads GTSNPN; CDR2 reads SVGIG (reference sequence). The CDR3 consists of 14 residues. Written as DNA, the CDR3 is TGTGCCTGGAGATGGGGGGGCTCTGGAAACACCATATATTTT. Its translation: CAWRWGGSGNTIYF.

The CDR3 nucleotides are TGCAGCTCCCCTCTGCGAAATACGCAGTATTTT. As protein: CSSPLRNTQYF. The V call is TRBV29-1, the J call TRBJ2-3; D unclear. CDR1 SQVTM and CDR2 ANQGSEA come from the germline V gene. The germline V and J ends were trimmed by 8 bases and 7 bases, with 13 bases remaining between them. The CDR3 is 11 residues long.

The V gene is TRBV5-1, the J gene TRBJ2-7, with D possibly matching TRBD1 (6 bases). The CDR3 totals 14 residues. Germline values: CDR1 SGHRS, CDR2 YFSETQ. Trimming took 3 bases from V and 2 from J, leaving 12 bases between them. This chain's CDR3 is CASSWTAPPYEQYF. CDR3 DNA sequence: TGCGCCAGCAGCTGGACAGCCCCTCCCTACGAGCAGTACTTC.

There are a few counts of this clone. The chain carries TRBV6-1 and TRBJ2-5; 10 bases are a match to TRBD2. The CDR3 spans 14 residues. V trimming: 7 bases; J trimming: 5 bases; junction bases outside the gene matches: 7. Germline CDR1 and CDR2: MNHNS and SASEGT. DNA for the CDR3: TGTGCCAGCACGGCTAGCGGGAGAAGGGAGACCCAGTACTTC. Its translation: CASTASGRRETQYF.

This clone was picked up a small number of times. The genes are TRBV21-1 and TRBJ2-1; the table's D call, TRBD2, has no DNA check behind it. TRBV21-1 is an annotated pseudogene. This CDR3 comprises 13 residues. DNA of the CDR3: TGTGCCAGCCCCACTAAGAATCTGCATGAGCAGTTCTTC. Its protein is CASPTKNLHEQFF.

V and J are TRBV6-5 and TRBJ1-2; D uncertain. Trimming shortened V by 2 bases and J by 14 bases, and 18 bases separated the two germline ends. The CDR3 is 13 amino acids. CDR1 is MNHEY, CDR2 SVGAGI, per germline. CDR3 nucleotide sequence: TGTGCCAGCAGTTACCTGGAGGGTGCGACTGGGACCTTC. Translation: CASSYLEGATGTF.

The J gene is TRBJ2-3, the V gene TRBV7-2; 13 nucleotides line up with TRBD2. The CDR3 is 15 residues long. CDR1 is SGHTA, CDR2 FQGNSA, per germline. J lost 4 bases, V lost 7 bases, and 5 bases had no gene match. CDR3 region: CASTLAGGQADTQYF. The CDR3 nucleotides are TGTGCCAGCACACTAGCGGGGGGGCAGGCAGATACGCAGTATTTT. The complete variable domain, with remaining parts taken from reference TRBV7-2 and TRBJ2-3, reads GAGVSQSPSNKVTEKGKDVELRCDPISGHTALYWYRQSLGQGLEFLIYFQGNSAPDKSGLPSDRFSAERTGGSVSTLTIQRTQQEDSAVYLCASTLAGGQADTQYFGPGTRLTVL.

This clone was seen just once. This chain connects TRBV19 to TRBJ1-5; D is perhaps TRBD1 (5 bases). V lost 9 bases, J lost 3 bases, and 18 bases lay in between. This CDR3 is 15 amino acids long. Germline V gene lookup returns CDR1 LNHDA and CDR2 SQIVND (reference sequence). CDR3 nucleotides: TGTGCCAGCGCCAGCCCTGGGACTACCAATCAGCCCCAGCATTTT. Protein: CASASPGTTNQPQHF.

This clone was recorded a few times. This chain connects TRBV9 to TRBJ2-2; TRBD2 is a possible D gene (6 bases). This CDR3 region has 14 residues. V shed 2 bases and J shed 7 bases, with 12 bases lying between them. In germline, CDR1 is SGDLS, CDR2 YYNGEE. The CDR3 is CASSVGREIGELFF. For the CDR3, the DNA is TGTGCCAGCAGCGTGGGGCGGGAAATCGGGGAGCTGTTTTTT.